A single sample gave rise to the 8 T cell receptor beta chains below, sequenced in a study of T cell clusters in autoimmune cytopenias. TRB rearrangements were amplified by touch-down multiplex PCR with mixed TRB-A/B primers. TCRdb processed the multiplex PCR reads again and assigns one entry to each CDR3 protein, with no DNA. In total, the table holds around 7,800 distinct CDR3 sequences. TRB amplification used around 0.25 ug of peripheral blood genomic DNA. The material sequenced was peripheral blood. These receptors were obtained from a human donor with an autoimmune cytopenia or autoimmune hepatitis (not recorded which).

The chain uses TRBV20-1 and TRBJ2-7; the D gene TCRdb calls, TRBD2, cannot be checked with no DNA. Germline CDR1 DFQATT, CDR2 SNEGSKA (reference sequence). CDR3 length: 15 amino acids. CDR3 sequence: CSANPSGRDSYEQYF.

In terms of frequency, this clonotype is medium-sized. V gene TRBV12-3 or TRBV12-4 combines with J gene TRBJ1-2; TCRdb returns TRBD1, unconfirmable since there is no DNA. CDR3 length: 15 amino acids. The CDR3: CASRLETKGGYGYTF.

Judged by frequency, this clonotype is medium-sized. The CDR3 region is CATSESPFTGELFF. The chain is built from TRBV24-1 and TRBJ2-2. The CDR3 covers 14 residues. Germline CDR1 and CDR2: KGHDR and SFDVKD.

In terms of frequency, this clonotype is medium-sized. V usage is TRBV29-1 and J usage is TRBJ2-5; TCRdb lists TRBD1, though no DNA is available to test this call. This CDR3 spans 13 amino acids. Germline V gene lookup returns CDR1 SQVTM and CDR2 ANQGSEA. The CDR3 loop reads CSVSGLPGETQYF.

The genes are TRBV15 and TRBJ2-5; the D gene TCRdb calls, TRBD1, cannot be checked with no DNA. The CDR3 is 13 residues long. Germline V gene sequence: CDR1 LNHNV, CDR2 YYDKDF (reference sequence). CDR3 in amino acids: CATSWAALGTQYF.

By frequency, this clonotype registers medium-sized. The chain employs TRBV28 and TRBJ2-7; TCRdb indicates TRBD1, and absent DNA this call remains unverified. Germline assignment: CDR1 MDHEN and CDR2 SYDVKM. The CDR3 has 12 amino acids. CDR3 in amino acids: CASSSRGDEQYF. Full variable domain (outside the CDR3, taken from reference TRBV28 and TRBJ2-7): DVKVTQSSRYLVKRTGEKVFLECVQDMDHENMFWYRQDPGLGLRLIYFSYDVKMKEKGDIPEGYSVSREKKERFSLILESASTNQTSMYLCASSSRGDEQYFGPGTRLTVT.

This clonotype shows up as medium-sized by frequency. The V gene is TRBV6-2 or TRBV6-3, the J gene TRBJ2-7; the TCRdb D gene call, TRBD1, has no DNA to confirm it. Germline V gene sequence: CDR1 MNHEY, CDR2 SVGEGT. This CDR3 comprises 13 residues. The CDR3 loop reads CASSYLGRHEQYF.

Its frequency marks this clonotype as medium-sized (0.01 to 0.1%). The rearrangement links TRBV27 to TRBJ1-5; without DNA, the TCRdb call of TRBD1 cannot be checked. The CDR3 runs to 13 residues. Germline CDR1 MNHEY, CDR2 SMNVEV (reference sequence). The CDR3 spells CASKDRGSQPQHF.